This T cell receptor (beta chain) was identified in a study of T cell changes during pregnancy in multiple sclerosis. Repertoires were generated with immunoSEQ multiplex PCR, while TCRdb's copy carries only in-frame clones and drops some. The sample records about 110,000 clones, about nine tenths being singletons. This CDR3 has 14 residues. V lost 6 bases and J 4 bases, leaving 13 bases between the germline ends. This clone was seen only once. The origin of this receptor is a female donor in good health, enrolled as a control in a pregnancy study. This chain joins TRBV23-1 and TRBJ1-3, with D possibly being TRBD1 (5 bases). TRBV23-1 carries the ORF label, with uncertain function. The specimen was peripheral blood, collected in the third trimester of pregnancy. CDR3: CASSPGLCGNTIYF. The CDR3 DNA reads as TGCGCCAGCAGCCCAGGGTTGTGCGGAAACACCATATATTTT.